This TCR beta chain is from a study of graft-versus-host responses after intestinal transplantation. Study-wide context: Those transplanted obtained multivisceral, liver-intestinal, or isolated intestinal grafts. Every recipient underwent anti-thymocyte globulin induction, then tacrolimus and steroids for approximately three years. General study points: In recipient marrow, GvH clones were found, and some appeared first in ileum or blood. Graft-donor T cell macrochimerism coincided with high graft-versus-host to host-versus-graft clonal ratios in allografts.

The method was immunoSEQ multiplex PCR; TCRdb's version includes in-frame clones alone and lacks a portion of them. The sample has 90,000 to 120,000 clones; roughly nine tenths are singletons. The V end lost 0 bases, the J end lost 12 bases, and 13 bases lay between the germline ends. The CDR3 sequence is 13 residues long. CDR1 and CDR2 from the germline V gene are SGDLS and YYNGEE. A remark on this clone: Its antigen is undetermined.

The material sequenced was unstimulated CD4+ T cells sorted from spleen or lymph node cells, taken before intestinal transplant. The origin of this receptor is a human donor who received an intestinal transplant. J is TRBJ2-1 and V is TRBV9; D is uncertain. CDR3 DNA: TGTGCCAGCAGCGTAGGGAACCCCACTGTGCAGTTCTTC. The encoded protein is CASSVGNPTVQFF.